The following is a T cell receptor beta chain sequence with its context. The data were taken from a study of cytomegalovirus exposure and HLA in healthy donors. PCR was performed using 60 Vbeta and 13 Jbeta primers. Only in-frame clones appear in the TCRdb table, and some are missing; sequencing was by immunoSEQ multiplex PCR. The table has about 210,000 clones, roughly 78% seen once. The CDR3 extends over 17 amino acids. Trimming pared 1 base from V and 0 bases from J, leaving 13 bases between. The germline gives CDR1 SGDLS, CDR2 YYNGEE. The receptor comes from a boy aged 10-17 years in good health and CMV-seronegative. Specimen: PBMCs. The V call is TRBV9, the J call TRBJ2-2; no clear D. The CDR3, as DNA: TGTGCCAGCAGCGTAACTCCACCCGGGTCGAACACCGGGGAGCTGTTTTTT. Protein sequence: CASSVTPPGSNTGELFF.